Listed below are T cell receptor beta chains from one sample, sequenced in a study of OX40 agonist ivuxolimab in advanced cancers. Only in-frame clones appear in the TCRdb table, and some are missing; sequencing was by immunoSEQ multiplex PCR. The sample consists of tens of thousands of clones, 75% to 85% of them appearing once. The specimen comprised CD4+ or CD8+ T cells sorted from blood, sampled in a trial of the OX40 agonist ivuxolimab. These receptors originate from an adult with an advanced solid tumor such as melanoma, head and neck, liver or kidney cancer. Both conserved end residues are trimmed from each CDR3.

V	J	CDR3
TRBV5-1	TRBJ1-5	ASSLEVNQPQH
TRBV30	TRBJ2-3	AWSVRGGRTDTQY
TRBV18	TRBJ2-7	ASSPQESEQY
TRBV6-1	TRBJ1-1	ASGLGGAGTEAF
TRBV19	TRBJ1-1	ASTRVGNTEAF
TRBV9	TRBJ2-1	ASSVWGTGGEQF
TRBV2	TRBJ2-7	ASRRWDLDYEQY
TRBV5-1	TRBJ2-6	ASSLGGAGANVLT
TRBV28	TRBJ1-1	ASSFPTGNTEAF
TRBV25-1	TRBJ2-1	ASSSGRDEQF
TRBV7-9	TRBJ2-1	ASSLDQRQDYNEQF
TRBV9	TRBJ1-1	ASSGSSTRGKMNTEAF
TRBV7-2	TRBJ2-3	ASSLSLGPDTQY
TRBV7-9	TRBJ2-2	ARQGEGNTGELF
TRBV5-1	TRBJ1-1	ASSQVGATEAF
TRBV11-2	TRBJ2-1	ASSLGSGGLYNEQF
TRBV6-5	TRBJ1-4	ASKLTGQGNEKLF
TRBV7-2	TRBJ2-7	ASSLANEQY
TRBV9	TRBJ1-1	ASSLHVGGNTEAF
TRBV6-1	TRBJ2-1	ASRDGGSYNEQF
TRBV2	TRBJ2-7	ASSRAEQY
TRBV6-5	TRBJ2-1	ASSWGNEQF
TRBV28	TRBJ1-1	ASSPDYTEAF
TRBV29-1	TRBJ2-7	SVARDRDSYEQY
TRBV6-6	TRBJ1-1	ASSWDLNTEAF
TRBV5-1	TRBJ2-7	ASSPGTVVPYEQY
TRBV5-4	TRBJ1-2	ASSPRLTGRGCGYT
TRBV6-1	TRBJ1-2	ASSVGQSNYGYT
TRBV6-1	TRBJ1-1	ASSVETGGWRAF
TRBV5-6	TRBJ1-4	ASSFGPADEKLF
TRBV4-1	TRBJ2-3	ASSQEVHRGLDTQY
TRBV28	TRBJ2-7	ASSFRQKGYEQY
TRBV6-6	TRBJ1-1	ASSRTGSNTEAF
TRBV7-6	TRBJ2-1	ASSTTLAGGPDEQF
TRBV27	TRBJ1-1	ASSFQRNTEAF
TRBV18	TRBJ1-1	ASSSAGGTEAF
TRBV7-6	TRBJ2-3	ASSLGQGTGTDTQY
TRBV7-8	TRBJ2-5	ASSSLLAGDRETQY
TRBV19	TRBJ1-5	ASSDRDSNQPQH
TRBV5-6	TRBJ1-4	ASSIMTGTNEKLF
TRBV27	TRBJ2-3	ASSFINAGTDTQY
TRBV30	TRBJ1-6	AWREFRGDSPLH
TRBV7-9	TRBJ2-7	ASRSGVSYEQY
TRBV14	TRBJ2-7	ASSQDRGGRAHEQY
TRBV28	TRBJ2-2	ASRLSGSGNTGELF
TRBV6-6	TRBJ2-7	ASSYDSGYEQY
TRBV6-5	TRBJ2-7	ASSSRDSSYEQY
TRBV6-1	TRBJ1-5	ASSESPGTAQPQH
TRBV5-5	TRBJ2-6	ASSFGVSGANVLT
TRBV9	TRBJ2-2	ASSTDTAGLTNTGELF
TRBV25-1	TRBJ1-6	ASSPTGGRNSPLH
TRBV7-8	TRBJ1-2	ASSFGGEGYGYT
TRBV30	TRBJ2-7	AWSKQGGALYEQY
TRBV5-4	TRBJ1-2	ASSLWSSRDGYT
TRBV5-1	TRBJ1-4	ASSLAKEAQGTNEKLF